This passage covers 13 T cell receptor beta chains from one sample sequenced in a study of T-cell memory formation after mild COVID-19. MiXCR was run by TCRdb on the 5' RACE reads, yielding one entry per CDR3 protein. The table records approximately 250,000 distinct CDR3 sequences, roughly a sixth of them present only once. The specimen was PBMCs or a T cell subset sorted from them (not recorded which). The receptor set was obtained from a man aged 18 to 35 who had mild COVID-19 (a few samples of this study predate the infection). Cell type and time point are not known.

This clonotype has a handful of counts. CDR3 sequence reads: CASSPGPVAGVDEQFF. CDR3 DNA sequence: TGTGCCAGCAGCCCCGGCCCGGTAGCGGGGGTCGATGAGCAGTTCTTC. The chain couples TRBV7-8 to TRBJ2-1; 9 nucleotides line up with TRBD2. Germline CDR1 SGHVS, CDR2 FQNEAQ. The V and J ends lost 5 bases and 8 bases, in that order; junction bases with no gene match: 13. CDR3 length equals 16 residues.

The CDR3 region has the DNA TGTGCCAGCAGTACGACGGTACGGGACACCTATGGCTACACCTTC. Encoded protein: CASSTTVRDTYGYTF. The V and J genes are TRBV12-3 or TRBV12-4 and TRBJ1-2; TRBD1 might be the D (6 bases). The germline V and J ends were trimmed by 5 bases and 4 bases, with 17 bases remaining between them. This CDR3 spans 15 amino acids.

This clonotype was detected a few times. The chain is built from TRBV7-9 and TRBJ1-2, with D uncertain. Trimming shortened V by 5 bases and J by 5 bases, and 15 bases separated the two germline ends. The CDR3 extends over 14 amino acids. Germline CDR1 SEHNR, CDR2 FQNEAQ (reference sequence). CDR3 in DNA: TGTGCCAGCAGCCCCACCCGGACCGATTATGGCTACACCTTC. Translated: CASSPTRTDYGYTF. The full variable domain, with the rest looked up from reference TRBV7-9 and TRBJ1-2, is DTGVSQNPRHKITKRGQNVTFRCDPISEHNRLYWYRQTLGQGPEFLTYFQNEAQLEKSRLLSDRFSAERPKGSFSTLEIQRTEQGDSAMYLCASSPTRTDYGYTFGSGTRLTVV.

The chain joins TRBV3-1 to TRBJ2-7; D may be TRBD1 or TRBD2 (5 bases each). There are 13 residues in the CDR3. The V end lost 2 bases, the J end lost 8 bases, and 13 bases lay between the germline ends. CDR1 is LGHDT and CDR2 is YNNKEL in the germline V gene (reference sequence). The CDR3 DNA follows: TGTGCCAGCAGCCAATTCCTGGGGGTTCAGCAGTACTTC. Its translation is CASSQFLGVQQYF.

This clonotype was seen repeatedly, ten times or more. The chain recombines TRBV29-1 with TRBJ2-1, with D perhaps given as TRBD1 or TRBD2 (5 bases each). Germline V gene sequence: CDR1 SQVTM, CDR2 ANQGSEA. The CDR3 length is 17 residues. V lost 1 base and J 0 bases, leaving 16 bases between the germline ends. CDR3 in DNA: TGCAGCGTTGAAGGCTATCTCGCGAGGGGCTCCTACAATGAGCAGTTCTTC. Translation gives CSVEGYLARGSYNEQFF.

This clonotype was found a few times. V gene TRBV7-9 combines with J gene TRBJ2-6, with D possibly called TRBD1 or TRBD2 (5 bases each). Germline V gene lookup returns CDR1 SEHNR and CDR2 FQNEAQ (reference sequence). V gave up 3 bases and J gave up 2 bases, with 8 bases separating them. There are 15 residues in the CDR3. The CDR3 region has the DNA TGTGCCAGCAGCTTTTCGGGACCTGGGGCCAACGTCCTGACTTTC. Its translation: CASSFSGPGANVLTF. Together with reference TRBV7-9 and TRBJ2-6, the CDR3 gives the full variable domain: DTGVSQNPRHKITKRGQNVTFRCDPISEHNRLYWYRQTLGQGPEFLTYFQNEAQLEKSRLLSDRFSAERPKGSFSTLEIQRTEQGDSAMYLCASSFSGPGANVLTFGAGSRLTVL.

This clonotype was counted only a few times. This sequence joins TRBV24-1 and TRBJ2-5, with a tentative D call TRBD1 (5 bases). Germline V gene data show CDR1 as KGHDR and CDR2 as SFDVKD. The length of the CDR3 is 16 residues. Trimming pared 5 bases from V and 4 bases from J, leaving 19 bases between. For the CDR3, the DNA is TGTGCCACCAGTGGCCCGGACAAACCCCCGGGAGAGACCCAGTACTTC. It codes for CATSGPDKPPGETQYF.

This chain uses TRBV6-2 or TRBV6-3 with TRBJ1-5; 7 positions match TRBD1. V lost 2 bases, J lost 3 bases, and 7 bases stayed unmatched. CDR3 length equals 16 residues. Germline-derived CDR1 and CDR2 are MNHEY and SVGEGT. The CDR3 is CASSYSPGGYNQPQHF. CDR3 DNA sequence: TGTGCCAGCAGTTACAGTCCAGGGGGTTACAATCAGCCCCAGCATTTT.

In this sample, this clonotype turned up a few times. The CDR3 loop reads CASGTANTGELFF. The DNA for the CDR3 is TGTGCCAGCGGGACGGCGAACACCGGGGAGCTGTTTTTT. V is TRBV9 and J is TRBJ2-2; D tentatively fits TRBD1 or TRBD2 (5 bases each). Per germline, CDR1 SGDLS and CDR2 YYNGEE. The V and J ends lost 7 bases and 0 bases respectively, with 7 bases between them. The CDR3 length is 13 residues.

CDR3 nucleotides: TGTGCCAGCAGCCCCGCAGGGGGCAGTCAGCCCCAGCATTTT. It codes for CASSPAGGSQPQHF. The genes are TRBV12-3 or TRBV12-4 and TRBJ1-5; 8 bases fit TRBD1. The CDR3 totals 14 residues. V lost 6 bases, J lost 6 bases, and 7 bases stayed unmatched.

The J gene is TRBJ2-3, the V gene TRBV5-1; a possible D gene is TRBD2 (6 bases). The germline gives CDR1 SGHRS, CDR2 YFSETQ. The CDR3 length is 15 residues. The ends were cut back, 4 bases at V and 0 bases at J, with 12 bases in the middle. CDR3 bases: TGCGCCAGCAGCCCGCGGGACGGTAGCACAGATACGCAGTATTTT. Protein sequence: CASSPRDGSTDTQYF.

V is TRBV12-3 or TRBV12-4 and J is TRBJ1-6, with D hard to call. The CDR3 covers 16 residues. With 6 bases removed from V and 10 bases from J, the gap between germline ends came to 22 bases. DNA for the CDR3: TGTGCCAGCAGGAATCGGGGAAACAGCGGCGGGTCACCCCTCCACTTT. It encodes CASRNRGNSGGSPLHF.

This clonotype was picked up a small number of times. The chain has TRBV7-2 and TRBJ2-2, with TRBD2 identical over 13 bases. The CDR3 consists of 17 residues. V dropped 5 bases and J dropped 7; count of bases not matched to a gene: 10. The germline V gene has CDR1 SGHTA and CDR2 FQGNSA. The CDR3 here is CASSQTSGGQSHGELFF. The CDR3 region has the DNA TGTGCCAGCAGCCAGACTAGCGGGGGGCAGTCGCACGGGGAGCTGTTTTTT.